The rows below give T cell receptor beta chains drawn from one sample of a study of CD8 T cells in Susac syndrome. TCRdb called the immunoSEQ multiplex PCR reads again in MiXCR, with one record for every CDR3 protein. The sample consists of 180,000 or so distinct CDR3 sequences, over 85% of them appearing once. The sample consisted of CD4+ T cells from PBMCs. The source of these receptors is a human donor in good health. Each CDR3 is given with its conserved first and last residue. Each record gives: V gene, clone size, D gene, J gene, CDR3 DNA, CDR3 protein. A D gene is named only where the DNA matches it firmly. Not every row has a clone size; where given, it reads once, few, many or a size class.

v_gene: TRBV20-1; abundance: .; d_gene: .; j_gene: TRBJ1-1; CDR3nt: TGCAGTGCTCGACGGGATTCTAACACTGAAGCTTTCTTT; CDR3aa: CSARRDSNTEAFF
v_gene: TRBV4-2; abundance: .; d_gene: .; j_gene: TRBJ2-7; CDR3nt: TGTGCCAGCAGCCAAGATCTCGGGTCGGGGCAGTACTTC; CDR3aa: CASSQDLGSGQYF
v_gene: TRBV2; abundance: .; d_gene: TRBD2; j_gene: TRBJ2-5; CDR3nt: TGTGCCAGCAGTGTAGCGGGGGGCGCGGAGACCCAGTACTTC; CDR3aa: CASSVAGGAETQYF
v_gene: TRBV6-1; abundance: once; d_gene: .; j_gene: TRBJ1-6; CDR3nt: TGTGCCAGCAGTGAAGTCAGGATTTCTGGCTCCTATAATTCACCCCTCCACTTT; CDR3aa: CASSEVRISGSYNSPLHF
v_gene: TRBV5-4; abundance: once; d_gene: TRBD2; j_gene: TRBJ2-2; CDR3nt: TGTGCCAGCAGCAGGACTAGCGGGGAGTCGGGCGGGGAGCTGTTTTTT; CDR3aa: CASSRTSGESGGELFF
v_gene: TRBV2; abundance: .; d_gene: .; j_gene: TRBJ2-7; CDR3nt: TGTGCCAGCAGGGACGACCTCTACGAGCAGTACTTC; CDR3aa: CASRDDLYEQYF
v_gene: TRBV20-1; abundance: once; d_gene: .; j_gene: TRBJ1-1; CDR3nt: TGCAGTGCCCTACGACCGGGGAACACTGAAGCTTTCTTT; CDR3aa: CSALRPGNTEAFF
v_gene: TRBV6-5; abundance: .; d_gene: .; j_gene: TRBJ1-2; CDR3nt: TGTGCCAGCAGGGGGAAGATAAATTATGGCTACACCTTC; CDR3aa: CASRGKINYGYTF
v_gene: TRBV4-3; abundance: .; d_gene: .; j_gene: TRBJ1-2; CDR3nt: TGCGCCAGCAGCCAAGATAACGGCAGGGGCTATGGCTACACCTTC; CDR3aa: CASSQDNGRGYGYTF
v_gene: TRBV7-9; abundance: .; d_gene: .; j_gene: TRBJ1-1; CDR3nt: TGTGCCAGCAGCTTACAAACTGAAGCTTTCTTT; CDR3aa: CASSLQTEAFF
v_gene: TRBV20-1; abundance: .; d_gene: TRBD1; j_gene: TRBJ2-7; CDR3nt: TGCAGTGCTAGAGACCAAAGGACAGGCTCCTACGAGCAGTACTTC; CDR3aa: CSARDQRTGSYEQYF
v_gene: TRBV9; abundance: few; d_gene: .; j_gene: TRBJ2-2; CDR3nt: TGTGCCAGCAGCGTAGGTCCCACCGGGGAGCTGTTTTTT; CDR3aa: CASSVGPTGELFF
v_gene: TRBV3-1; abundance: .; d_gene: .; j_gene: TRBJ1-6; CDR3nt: TGTGCCAGCAGCCAAGGAACAGCCGCTAATTCACCCCTCCACTTT; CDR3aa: CASSQGTAANSPLHF
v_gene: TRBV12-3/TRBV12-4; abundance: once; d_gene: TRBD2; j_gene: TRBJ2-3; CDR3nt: TGTGCCAGCAGCCGACTAGCGGGGGGGTCTTTAGATACGCAGTATTTT; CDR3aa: CASSRLAGGSLDTQYF
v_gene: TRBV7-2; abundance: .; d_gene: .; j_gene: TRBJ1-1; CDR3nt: TGTGCCAGCAGCGAAGACAGTTACACTGAAGCTTTCTTT; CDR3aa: CASSEDSYTEAFF
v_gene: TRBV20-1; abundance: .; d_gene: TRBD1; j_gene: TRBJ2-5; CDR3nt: TGCAGTGCTAGACCTGGACAGGGTGGAAGGGAGACCCAGTACTTC; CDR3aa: CSARPGQGGRETQYF
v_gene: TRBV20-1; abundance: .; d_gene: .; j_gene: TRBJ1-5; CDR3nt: TGCAGTGCTAGGGATGTAAATCAGCCCCAGCATTTT; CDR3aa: CSARDVNQPQHF
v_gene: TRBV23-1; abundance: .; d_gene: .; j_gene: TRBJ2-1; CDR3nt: TGCGCCAGCGGGGATGAGCAGTTCTTC; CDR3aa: CASGDEQFF
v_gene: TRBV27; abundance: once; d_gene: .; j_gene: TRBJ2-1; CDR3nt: TGTGCCAGCAGCAAAAACCCCGGGACCCGGGACTACAATGAGCAGTTCTTC; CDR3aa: CASSKNPGTRDYNEQFF
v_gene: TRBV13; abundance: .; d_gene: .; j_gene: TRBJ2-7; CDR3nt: TGTGCCAGCAGCTTAGACGGATCCACCTACGAGCAGTACTTC; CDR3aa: CASSLDGSTYEQYF